The sequence of this T cell receptor beta chain was determined in a study of blood T cell repertoires in COVID-19. As for the study in general: Samples representing acute and convalescent COVID-19 were sourced from the United States, Italy and Spain. From T cells, B-cell-depleted T cells, or PBMCs came the material, which was cDNA or gDNA.

V shed 4 bases and J 4 bases; nucleotides not matched to a gene: 2. This CDR3 spans 15 amino acids. From germline, CDR1 is MNHEY and CDR2 SVGAGI. Clones were read by immunoSEQ multiplex PCR, and TCRdb kept only the in-frame ones, dropping some. The sample lists about 14,000 clones; roughly four fifths were seen once. Sequencing input: peripheral blood. This TCR came from a boy between 2 and 10 years old with active or convalescent COVID-19. The rearrangement joins TRBV6-5 to TRBJ2-1; 12 bases align to TRBD2. The CDR3 nucleotides read TGTGCCAGCAGTTTCACTAGCGGGAGGTACAATGAGCAGTTCTTC. It yields the protein CASSFTSGRYNEQFF.